These 26 T cell receptor beta chains were sequenced from one sample in a study of cytomegalovirus exposure and HLA in healthy donors. The PCR had 60 Vbeta and 13 Jbeta primers. Clones were sequenced by immunoSEQ multiplex PCR, and TCRdb holds only the in-frame ones, with some missing. Found here are about 190,000 clones, roughly 68% of them singletons; the top ten hold around 1.9%. The sequenced sample consisted of PBMCs. Receptor source: a woman aged 25 to 39 in good health and CMV-seronegative.

The V call is TRBV7-8, the J call TRBJ2-7, with a tentative D call TRBD2 (5 bases). CDR1 is SGHVS, CDR2 FQNEAQ, per germline. The CDR3 has 15 residues. V was trimmed by 2 bases and J by 2 bases, leaving 13 bases between them. The CDR3 loop is CASSLLGWGAYEQYF. CDR3 nucleotide sequence: TGTGCCAGCAGCTTATTGGGGTGGGGAGCCTACGAGCAGTACTTC.

The CDR3 here is CASSLVGTGVENEQFF. DNA of the CDR3: TGTGCCAGCAGCTTAGTAGGGACAGGGGTGGAAAATGAGCAGTTCTTC. V gene TRBV7-9 combines with J gene TRBJ2-1, with TRBD1 identical over 10 bases. Trimming cost V 1 base and J 7 bases; bases outside gene matches: 7. The germline V gene has CDR1 SEHNR and CDR2 FQNEAQ (reference sequence). There are 16 residues in the CDR3.

The chain employs TRBV9 and TRBJ2-7; TRBD1 agrees at 9 bases. Germline V gives CDR1 SGDLS, CDR2 YYNGEE. The V and J ends lost 0 bases and 5 bases, in that order; junction bases with no gene match: 6. The CDR3 totals 15 residues. CDR3 sequence (DNA): TGTGCCAGCAGCGTAGCAGGACAGGGGAGGAACGAGCAGTACTTC. Residues: CASSVAGQGRNEQYF.

V and J are TRBV19 and TRBJ1-5; D call uncertain. The CDR3 contains 14 residues. Germline CDR1 reads LNHDA; CDR2 reads SQIVND (reference sequence). V gave up 5 bases and J gave up 4 bases, with 12 bases separating them. CDR3 nucleotide sequence: TGTGCCAGTAGTTCTCGGGAGCCTAATCAGCCCCAGCATTTT. This encodes CASSSREPNQPQHF.

With regard to this clone: The germline gene is not matched at one end of the junction; a read error may be the cause. The J gene is TRBJ1-4, the V gene TRBV7-9; 7 bases are shared with TRBD1. Germline V gene data show CDR1 as SEHNR and CDR2 as FQNEAQ (reference sequence). This CDR3 region has 15 residues. CDR3 coding DNA: TGTTCCAGCAGCCCCCAAACAGGGGTTAATGAAAAACTGTTTTTT. This gives the protein CSSSPQTGVNEKLFF.

The chain uses TRBV7-3 and TRBJ2-1; a possible D gene is TRBD1 (5 bases). V lost 5 bases and J 4 bases, leaving 15 bases between the germline ends. The germline CDR1 and CDR2 sequences are SGHTA and FQGTGA. This CDR3 has 15 amino acids. CDR3 region: CASSREKGLYNEQFF. The CDR3 coding sequence is TGTGCCAGCAGCCGAGAGAAGGGGCTTTACAATGAGCAGTTCTTC.

This clone was counted between two and nine times. This rearrangement joins TRBV20-1 to TRBJ1-1; TRBD1 might be the D (5 bases). The CDR3 is 11 residues long. The germline V gene encodes CDR1 DFQATT and CDR2 SNEGSKA (reference sequence). V was pared by 6 bases and J by 7 bases, with 12 bases between. CDR3 DNA: TGCAGTGCCGCAACCAGGGTTGAAGCTTTCTTT. Protein product: CSAATRVEAFF.

The chain couples TRBV7-9 to TRBJ1-4; tentative D call: TRBD1 (5 bases). Germline CDR1 SEHNR, CDR2 FQNEAQ (reference sequence). The CDR3 extends over 16 amino acids. V lost 5 bases and J 8 bases, leaving 21 bases between the germline ends. DNA for the CDR3: TGTGCCAGCAGCCCCATCGGGGGGGGATATTCAGAAAAACTGTTTTTT. This codes for CASSPIGGGYSEKLFF.

With regard to this clone: Other DNA variants within this sample encode the same CDR3. The genes are TRBV6-1 and TRBJ2-5; TRBD2 matches at 10 bases. CDR3 length: 15 residues. In germline, CDR1 is MNHNS, CDR2 SASEGT. V was pared by 1 base and J by 2 bases, with 1 base of the junction left unmatched. Written as DNA, the CDR3 is TGTGCCAGCAGTGAAGGAGCGGGGGGGCAAGAGACCCAGTACTTC. It codes for CASSEGAGGQETQYF.

This clone has only a few counts. V and J are TRBV5-1 and TRBJ1-1; TRBD1 might be the D (5 bases). This CDR3 region has 13 residues. V was shortened by 2 bases and J by 1 base, with 6 bases between the two germline ends. Per germline, CDR1 SGHRS and CDR2 YFSETQ. The CDR3 DNA reads as TGCGCCAGCAGCTTCACAGGGAACACTGAAGCTTTCTTT. As protein: CASSFTGNTEAFF.

The J gene is TRBJ1-3, the V gene TRBV5-1, with a weak D call TRBD1 (6 bases). This CDR3 region has 14 residues. The V gene lost 5 bases and the J gene lost 2 bases, with 11 bases spanning the gap. Germline CDR1 and CDR2: SGHRS and YFSETQ. The CDR3, as DNA: TGCGCCAGCAGTCAGGGGTACGCTGGAAACACCATATATTTT. This sequence encodes CASSQGYAGNTIYF.

The chain joins TRBV7-8 to TRBJ1-2, with TRBD1 as a possible D gene (5 bases). This CDR3 spans 13 amino acids. Germline V gene sequence: CDR1 SGHVS, CDR2 FQNEAQ. V was pared by 1 base and J by 5 bases, with 8 bases between. The DNA of the CDR3 is TGTGCCAGCAGCTTAGATAGGGGATATGGCTACACCTTC. Translated, it gives CASSLDRGYGYTF. The complete variable domain, with remaining parts taken from reference TRBV7-8 and TRBJ1-2, reads GAGVSQSPRYKVAKRGQDVALRCDPISGHVSLFWYQQALGQGPEFLTYFQNEAQLDKSGLPSDRFFAERPEGSVSTLKIQRTQQEDSAVYLCASSLDRGYGYTFGSGTRLTVV.

The chain is built from TRBV6-5 and TRBJ1-1; D not certain. Germline V CDR1 and CDR2: MNHEY, SVGAGI. Trimming left V 6 bases short and J 5 bases short, with 10 bases between. The CDR3 consists of 12 residues. This CDR3 is CASSPGLTEAFF. Written as DNA, the CDR3 is TGTGCCAGCAGCCCCGGACTAACTGAAGCTTTCTTT.

The chain couples TRBV7-6 to TRBJ2-7, with 7 bases fitting TRBD2. The ends lost 5 bases at V and 5 bases at J; junction bases unmatched: 15. The length of the CDR3 is 16 residues. The germline V gene has CDR1 SGHVS and CDR2 FNYEAQ. This CDR3 reads CASSPAYRGRGDEQYF. CDR3 DNA: TGTGCCAGCAGCCCCGCCTACCGCGGGAGAGGGGACGAGCAGTACTTC.

The rearrangement links TRBV7-3 to TRBJ2-4, with 12 bases aligning to TRBD2. The V gene end was trimmed by 5 bases and the J gene end by 8 bases; junction bases not matched to a gene: 7. Germline CDR1 and CDR2: SGHTA and FQGTGA. This CDR3 spans 15 amino acids. CDR3 coding DNA: TGTGCCAGCAGCGCTAGCGGGGGGGGGAGGGACATTCAGTACTTC. Its translation is CASSASGGGRDIQYF.

This chain joins TRBV21-1 and TRBJ2-6; the table's TRBD1 call for D was not verified on the DNA. TRBV21-1 is a pseudogene locus. The CDR3 totals 18 residues. CDR3 amino acids: CASSKTGASLVGANVLTF. The CDR3 coding sequence is TGTGCCAGCAGCAAGACAGGGGCGTCGCTTGTTGGGGCCAACGTCCTGACTTTC.

V and J are TRBV30 and TRBJ1-5; 8 bases align to TRBD1. V trimming: 0 bases; J trimming: 0 bases; junction bases outside the gene matches: 7. The germline gives CDR1 GTSNPN, CDR2 SVGIG (reference sequence). The CDR3 extends over 17 amino acids. The CDR3 loop reads CAWSVDRDVFSNQPQHF. The CDR3 coding sequence is TGTGCCTGGAGTGTGGACAGGGATGTTTTTAGCAATCAGCCCCAGCATTTT.

The rearrangement joins TRBV6-6 to TRBJ2-5; D is perhaps TRBD2 (5 bases). CDR1 and CDR2 from the germline V gene are MNHNY and SVGAGI (reference sequence). CDR3 length: 12 amino acids. V lost 2 bases and J lost 5, with 6 bases in between. CDR3 bases: TGTGCCAGCAGTTACGGGGAGGAGACCCAGTACTTC. Amino acids: CASSYGEETQYF.

This chain's CDR3 is CASSRLQDLEKLFF. DNA for the CDR3: TGCGCCAGCAGCCGGCTTCAGGACTTGGAAAAACTGTTTTTT. The chain is built from TRBV4-1 and TRBJ1-4; D gene ambiguous. V lost 4 bases, J lost 8 bases, and 14 bases lay in between. The V gene's germline CDR1 is MGHRA and CDR2 YSYEKL. The CDR3 extends over 14 amino acids.

The chain uses TRBV29-1 and TRBJ2-5; 8 positions match TRBD1. The J call may be mistaken, given a closer DNA end match to TRBJ2-7. The CDR3 loop spans 13 amino acids. Germline CDR1 SQVTM, CDR2 ANQGSEA. CDR3 region: CSAWVGGQDEQYF. The CDR3 DNA follows: TGCAGCGCATGGGTTGGGGGACAGGACGAGCAGTACTTC.

The genes are TRBV7-2 and TRBJ2-2, with a possible D match to TRBD1 (6 bases). The CDR3 extends over 13 amino acids. Trimming shortened V by 5 bases and J by 7 bases, and 11 bases separated the two germline ends. Germline V CDR1 and CDR2: SGHTA, FQGNSA. In DNA, the CDR3 is TGTGCCAGCAGCCCACAGGGAATCGGGGAGCTGTTTTTT. It is translated as CASSPQGIGELFF.

CDR3 residues: CASSLRGGTDTQYF. CDR3 nucleotides: TGTGCCAGCAGCTTGCGGGGGGGCACAGATACGCAGTATTTT. The J gene is TRBJ2-3, the V gene TRBV5-4; 7 bases are shared with TRBD2. After removal of 1 base from V and 1 base from J, the junction contained 0 bases not matched to a gene. From germline, CDR1 is SGHNT and CDR2 YYREEE (reference sequence). The CDR3 is 14 residues long.

There are a few counts of this clone. This specimen includes other DNA sequences encoding the same CDR3. The gene calls are TRBV7-9 and TRBJ1-3; D is possibly TRBD1 (5 bases). CDR1 and CDR2 from the germline V gene are SEHNR and FQNEAQ (reference sequence). Trimming left V 2 bases short and J 0 bases short, with 5 bases between. The CDR3 length is 14 residues. The CDR3 DNA is TGTGCCAGCAGCTTAAGGGGCTCTGGAAACACCATATATTTT. It yields the protein CASSLRGSGNTIYF.

Turning to this clone: The same CDR3 arises from other DNA sequences in this sample as well. The rearrangement links TRBV19 to TRBJ1-5, with a weak D call TRBD1 (6 bases). The CDR3 spans 12 residues. Germline CDR1 LNHDA, CDR2 SQIVND (reference sequence). The germline V and J ends were trimmed by 8 bases and 4 bases, with 9 bases remaining between them. Here the CDR3 DNA reads TGTGCCAGTCGCCAGGGGAATCAGCCCCAGCATTTT. Protein: CASRQGNQPQHF. Together with reference TRBV19 and TRBJ1-5, the CDR3 gives the full variable domain: DGGITQSPKYLFRKEGQNVTLSCEQNLNHDAMYWYRQDPGQGLRLIYYSQIVNDFQKGDIAEGYSVSREKKESFPLTVTSAQKNPTAFYLCASRQGNQPQHFGDGTRLSIL.

This clone appeared once. This chain uses TRBV7-9 with TRBJ1-1, with D possibly being TRBD1 (5 bases). In germline, CDR1 is SEHNR, CDR2 FQNEAQ (reference sequence). V was clipped by 2 bases and J by 4 bases, with 14 bases between them. The CDR3 spans 15 residues. CDR3 nucleotide sequence: TGTGCCAGCAGCTTATTTCAGGCAGGGCCCACTGAAGCTTTCTTT. Translated: CASSLFQAGPTEAFF.

The chain is built from TRBV7-3 and TRBJ2-3; 11 bases fit TRBD2. J was trimmed by 2 bases and V by 5 bases; bases with no gene match: 3. CDR1 is SGHTA and CDR2 is FQGTGA in the germline V gene. This CDR3 contains 15 residues. The CDR3 loop reads CASSPLAGVTDTQYF. The CDR3, as DNA: TGTGCCAGCAGCCCACTAGCGGGAGTCACAGATACGCAGTATTTT. Supplemented by reference TRBV7-3 and TRBJ2-3, the full variable domain reads GAGVSQTPSNKVTEKGKYVELRCDPISGHTALYWYRQSLGQGPEFLIYFQGTGAADDSGLPNDRFFAVRPEGSVSTLKIQRTERGDSAVYLCASSPLAGVTDTQYFGPGTRLTVL.